This entry is about one TCR beta chain. Its antigen remains unknown. This sample is part of a study of graft-versus-host responses after intestinal transplantation. Study-level background: Induction with anti-thymocyte globulin, then tacrolimus and steroids for 2 to 3 years, was given to all recipients.

Study-level results: The presence of high graft-versus-host to host-versus-graft clonal ratios in allografts characterized patients with graft-donor T cell macrochimerism. Present in recipient marrow, GvH clones included some that appeared first in ileum or blood.

The repertoire was sequenced with immunoSEQ multiplex PCR; TCRdb's copy has only in-frame clones and lacks some. The sample carries about 86,000 clones, roughly 90% recorded once. The CDR3 sequence is 13 residues long. Trimming removed 7 bases from V and 7 bases from J; junction bases left unmatched: 4. Germline CDR1 SNHLY, CDR2 FYNNEI. The origin of this receptor is a human donor who was the organ donor for an intestinal transplant. The material was unstimulated CD4+ T cells sorted from spleen or lymph node cells, obtained before transplant. The chain links TRBV2 to TRBJ2-1; 10 nucleotides line up with TRBD2. The DNA of the CDR3 is TGTGCCAGCAAGGGACTAGCGAAAAATGAGCAGTTCTTC. This gives the protein CASKGLAKNEQFF.